One TCR beta chain is described in this entry. What it binds is not known. The entry originates in a study of cytomegalovirus exposure and HLA in healthy donors. Study-level findings and limits: Cytomegalovirus-associated TCR beta chains were listed, numbering 150 to 200. Per a prior analysis, the majority of TCR beta V segments were productive roughly 90% or roughly 30% of the time.

Primers: 60 Vbeta forward and 13 Jbeta reverse. Measured with immunoSEQ multiplex PCR; TCRdb has only the in-frame clones, and not every one. The table shows 85,000 to 90,000 clones, with less than 75% occurring only once. The specimen was PBMCs. This TCR was recovered from a man aged 30 to 39 in good health and CMV-seronegative.

In nucleotides, the CDR3 is TGTGCCAGCGAGGGTGCCGAAGGGCCCTACGAGCAGTACTTC. This codes for CASEGAEGPYEQYF. The rearrangement links TRBV7-9 to TRBJ2-7, with a possible D match to TRBD2 (5 bases). The CDR3 contains 14 residues. Trimming took off 8 bases at V and 2 bases at J, with 16 bases between the two ends. CDR1 is SEHNR and CDR2 is FQNEAQ in the germline V gene (reference sequence). Full variable domain (rest looked up from reference TRBV7-9 and TRBJ2-7): DTGVSQNPRHKITKRGQNVTFRCDPISEHNRLYWYRQTLGQGPEFLTYFQNEAQLEKSRLLSDRFSAERPKGSFSTLEIQRTEQGDSAMYLCASEGAEGPYEQYFGPGTRLTVT.